The 19 T cell receptor beta chains given below trace back to one sample, sequenced in a study of shared clonotypes between healthy human individuals (dated by TCRdb to about 2020). The receptor library was made with the immunoSEQ multiplex PCR assay. In its TCRdb copy, this immuneACCESS table keeps in-frame sequences only and misses some clones. Where compared with another copy, unresolved V genes explain less than half of these, and the others have no known cause. The sample includes approximately 1.4 million clones, with approximately 98% observed a single time. The ten largest clones take up 0.4% to 0.55% of the sample. Input material: naive CD4+ T cells sorted from blood. Taken with the paper, the label for cell subset or site translates to: CD45RA+ positively selected. The receptors were sampled from a man younger than 40 in good health.

V and J are TRBV18 and TRBJ2-1; 10 nucleotides match TRBD2. The CDR3 covers 18 residues. V was pared by 0 bases and J by 5 bases, with 10 bases of the junction left unmatched. Per germline, CDR1 KGHSH and CDR2 LQKENI. The CDR3 loop reads CASSPPIVLAGQDNEQFF. The DNA for the CDR3 is TGTGCCAGCTCACCACCGATAGTACTAGCGGGGCAAGACAATGAGCAGTTCTTC.

The genes are TRBV19 and TRBJ1-1, with TRBD1 as a possible D gene (6 bases). The CDR3 has 15 residues. Per the germline V gene, CDR1 is LNHDA and CDR2 is SQIVND (reference sequence). V lost 6 bases and J lost 0, with 14 bases in between. The CDR3 DNA reads as TGTGCCAGTAGCTCAACAGGGCGCATGAACACTGAAGCTTTCTTT. Encoded protein: CASSSTGRMNTEAFF.

V and J are TRBV14 and TRBJ1-1; the D is unclear. CDR3 size: 15 residues. Germline CDR1 and CDR2: SGHDN and FVKESK. The V end lost 4 bases, the J end lost 1 base, and 13 bases lay between the germline ends. This chain's CDR3 is CASSRLLVPNTEAFF. CDR3 DNA sequence: TGTGCCAGCAGCCGACTTCTAGTTCCGAACACTGAAGCTTTCTTT.

The chain couples TRBV6-1 to TRBJ2-1; no clear D gene. CDR3 length equals 13 residues. In germline, CDR1 is MNHNS, CDR2 SASEGT. Trimming took 11 bases from V and 4 from J, leaving 15 bases between them. As DNA, the CDR3 is TGTGCCGGTTCTTCGGACGGATACAATGAGCAGTTCTTC. Protein sequence: CAGSSDGYNEQFF.

This clone has only one observation. The rearrangement uses TRBV7-3 and TRBJ1-1; D not certain. Trimming cost V 2 bases and J 3 bases, with 7 bases left between them. Germline CDR1 SGHTA, CDR2 FQGTGA. There are 13 residues in the CDR3. CDR3 DNA: TGTGCCAGCAGCTTAGGGGTGGACACTGAAGCTTTCTTT. It yields the protein CASSLGVDTEAFF.

There are many counts of this clone. The chain carries TRBV28 and TRBJ1-3, with a possible D match to TRBD1 (6 bases). CDR1 and CDR2 from the germline V gene are MDHEN and SYDVKM. The CDR3 is 14 residues long. Trimming pared 5 bases from V and 4 bases from J, leaving 12 bases between. The CDR3 region is CASSPGGPGNTIYF. CDR3 coding DNA: TGTGCCAGCAGTCCCGGGGGGCCAGGAAACACCATATATTTT.

Details on this clone: The same CDR3 arises from other DNA sequences in this sample as well. J is TRBJ2-7 and V is TRBV28, with a possible D match to TRBD1 (5 bases). The CDR3 is 14 residues long. V was trimmed by 6 bases and J by 4 bases, leaving 16 bases between them. The germline V gene encodes CDR1 MDHEN and CDR2 SYDVKM. As DNA, the CDR3 is TGTGCCAGCAGCTTGCAGGGCTCCTCGTACGAGCAGTACTTC. Translated, it gives CASSLQGSSYEQYF.

V and J are TRBV2 and TRBJ2-2; tentatively, D is TRBD1 (6 bases). V lost 7 bases and J 5 bases, leaving 11 bases between the germline ends. Germline V gives CDR1 SNHLY, CDR2 FYNNEI. The CDR3 covers 13 residues. Here the CDR3 reads CASMIQGTGELFF. For the CDR3, the DNA is TGTGCCAGCATGATACAGGGAACCGGGGAGCTGTTTTTT.

CDR3 loop: CASTGFLGGYEQYF. The CDR3 DNA is TGTGCCAGCACGGGGTTCCTGGGAGGATACGAGCAGTACTTC. This sequence joins TRBV2 and TRBJ2-7; D might be TRBD2 (6 bases). Germline V gene sequence: CDR1 SNHLY, CDR2 FYNNEI. V was clipped by 7 bases and J by 4 bases, with 17 bases between them. The CDR3 runs to 14 residues. Full variable domain (remainder filled in from reference TRBV2 and TRBJ2-7): EPEVTQTPSHQVTQMGQEVILRCVPISNHLYFYWYRQILGQKVEFLVSFYNNEISEKSEIFDDQFSVERPDGSNFTLKIRSTKLEDSAMYFCASTGFLGGYEQYFGPGTRLTVT.

This clone was seen more than once but under ten times. The chain links TRBV28 to TRBJ1-1, with a tentative D call TRBD1 (6 bases). The CDR3 consists of 15 residues. Germline CDR1 MDHEN, CDR2 SYDVKM. V was pared by 7 bases and J by 4 bases, with 19 bases between. DNA of the CDR3: TGTGCCAGCATGCTAGGGGGGGCTGTTGGCACTGAAGCTTTCTTT. This gives the protein CASMLGGAVGTEAFF.

The genes are TRBV7-3 and TRBJ2-7; 13 bases map to TRBD2. The V segment lost 6 bases and the J segment 0 bases; nucleotides outside the gene matches: 5. Germline V gene sequence: CDR1 SGHTA, CDR2 FQGTGA. The CDR3 contains 16 residues. Here the CDR3 reads CASSPTSGRDSYEQYF. The CDR3 DNA reads as TGTGCCAGCAGTCCAACTAGCGGGAGGGACTCCTACGAGCAGTACTTC.

The CDR3 region is CASTPSEPQYEQYF. CDR3 DNA sequence: TGCGCCAGCACCCCTAGCGAGCCCCAGTACGAGCAGTACTTC. The chain combines TRBV5-1 with TRBJ2-7; D possibly corresponds to TRBD2 (6 bases). Germline V gene data show CDR1 as SGHRS and CDR2 as YFSETQ. Deletions cut 6 bases from V and 4 bases from J, with 17 bases between. The CDR3 sequence is 14 residues long.

CDR3 DNA sequence: TGTGCCAGCAGCTTAAAGCCAGCGGGAGGGCCTTACGAGCAGTACTTC. Encoded protein: CASSLKPAGGPYEQYF. The chain employs TRBV11-2 and TRBJ2-7, with TRBD2 identical over 10 bases. The CDR3 runs to 16 residues. Per germline, CDR1 SGHAT and CDR2 FQNNGV. The trim removed 2 bases at V and 4 bases at J, leaving 8 bases unmatched.

The CDR3, as DNA: TGTGCCAGTACTGTATCGTTCTTGGACGGCGAGCAGTACTTC. Amino acid sequence: CASTVSFLDGEQYF. The genes are TRBV19 and TRBJ2-7, with unresolved D. Trimming cost V 7 bases and J 6 bases, with 19 bases left between them. This CDR3 is 14 amino acids long. Germline loops: CDR1 LNHDA, CDR2 SQIVND (reference sequence).

This clone has only one observation. The rearrangement links TRBV5-1 to TRBJ2-3; D unresolved. The length of the CDR3 is 14 residues. Germline assignment: CDR1 SGHRS and CDR2 YFSETQ. Trimming shortened V by 4 bases and J by 1 base, and 10 bases separated the two germline ends. The CDR3 sequence is CASSPTRGTDTQYF. CDR3 sequence (DNA): TGCGCCAGCAGCCCCACCCGCGGCACAGATACGCAGTATTTT.

This sequence joins TRBV28 and TRBJ1-1, with a possible D match to TRBD1 (6 bases). CDR1 is MDHEN and CDR2 is SYDVKM in the germline V gene. Trimming took 7 bases from V and 3 from J, leaving 18 bases between them. CDR3 length: 15 amino acids. Here the CDR3 DNA reads TGTGCCAGCACCCCGGGGGGGGCGTTTGACACTGAAGCTTTCTTT. Translating it yields CASTPGGAFDTEAFF.

The chain combines TRBV29-1 with TRBJ2-2; D remains unclear. V lost 6 bases and J 2 bases, leaving 13 bases between the germline ends. Per the germline V gene, CDR1 is SQVTM and CDR2 is ANQGSEA. This CDR3 has 14 residues. The CDR3 sequence is CSVQKAINTGELFF. The CDR3 region has the DNA TGCAGCGTCCAAAAGGCAATAAACACCGGGGAGCTGTTTTTT.

The rearrangement links TRBV6-6 to TRBJ2-7, with TRBD2 matching 7 bases. The CDR3 is 15 amino acids. After removal of 2 bases from V and 2 bases from J, the junction contained 6 bases not matched to a gene. Per the germline V gene, CDR1 is MNHNY and CDR2 is SVGAGI (reference sequence). Here the CDR3 reads CASSYSSSGTYEQYF. The CDR3 coding sequence is TGTGCCAGCAGTTACAGTTCTAGCGGTACCTACGAGCAGTACTTC.

The chain has TRBV6-5 and TRBJ2-7, with D possibly matching TRBD2 (6 bases). This CDR3 spans 15 amino acids. The V end lost 1 base, the J end lost 3 bases, and 13 bases lay between the germline ends. The V gene's germline CDR1 is MNHEY and CDR2 SVGAGI. The CDR3 here is CASSYWVGGSYEQYF. In DNA, the CDR3 is TGTGCCAGCAGTTACTGGGTGGGGGGTAGCTACGAGCAGTACTTC.